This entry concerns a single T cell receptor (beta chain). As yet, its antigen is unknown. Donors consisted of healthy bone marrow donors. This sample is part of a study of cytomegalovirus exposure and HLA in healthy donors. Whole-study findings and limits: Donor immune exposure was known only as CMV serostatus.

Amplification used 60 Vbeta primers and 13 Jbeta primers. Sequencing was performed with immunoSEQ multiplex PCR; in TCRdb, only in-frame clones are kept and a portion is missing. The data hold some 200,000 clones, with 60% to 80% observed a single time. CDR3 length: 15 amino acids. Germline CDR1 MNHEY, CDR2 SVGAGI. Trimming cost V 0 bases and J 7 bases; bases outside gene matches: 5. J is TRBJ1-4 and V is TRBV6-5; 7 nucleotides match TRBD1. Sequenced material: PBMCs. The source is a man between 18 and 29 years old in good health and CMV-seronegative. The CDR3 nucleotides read TGTGCCAGCAGTTACTCGGACGCAGGGGGTGAAAAACTGTTTTTT. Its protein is CASSYSDAGGEKLFF.